The T cell receptor beta chain described here comes from a study of STAT5B mutations in CD4+ large granular lymphocyte leukemia. Whole-study results and caveats: The CD4+ versus CD8+ T-LGLL clonality difference may reflect limited sample size.

Profiled with immunoSEQ multiplex PCR; TCRdb holds only in-frame clones, not every one. The sample records approximately 32,000 clones, 72% being singletons. CDR1 is SGDLS and CDR2 is YYNGEE in the germline V gene. Trimming removed 1 base from V and 5 bases from J; junction bases left unmatched: 10. CDR3 length: 19 amino acids. On this clone itself: Its antigen is undetermined.

The sequence was collected from a human donor in good health. The sample consisted of CD4+ T cells from blood buffy coats. The chain links TRBV9 to TRBJ2-2, with TRBD2 matching 14 bases. CDR3 sequence (DNA): TGTGCCAGCAGCGTACAAGGACTAGCGGGGGGTACTCTTACCGGGGAGCTGTTTTTT. It yields the protein CASSVQGLAGGTLTGELFF. Looking up the rest from reference TRBV9 and TRBJ2-2 gives the full variable domain: DSGVTQTPKHLITATGQRVTLRCSPRSGDLSVYWYQQSLDQGLQFLIQYYNGEERAKGNILERFSAQQFPDLHSELNLSSLELGDSALYFCASSVQGLAGGTLTGELFFGEGSRLTVL.